The 2 T cell receptor beta chains below were found in one sample sequenced in a study of T cells after yellow fever vaccination (dated by TCRdb to between 2019 and 2020). The treatment or condition label for this specimen denotes: live attenuated yellow fever vaccine strain. Library method: 5' RACE. The sequencer listed for this sample is Illumina HiSeq 2500. TCRdb trimmed the raw reads at Q25, called clones with MiXCR and kept productive beta chains. Entries are consolidated by CDR3 protein sequence, retaining the most common genes and DNA. The sample table shows hundreds of thousands of distinct CDR3 sequences, and around 10% are seen once. The ten most abundant clones make up around 18% of the sample. The starting material was PBMCs, obtained on the day of the first yellow fever vaccination. All receptors come from a man aged 18-30 years who received the YFV17D yellow fever vaccine.

Only a few counts were recorded for this clonotype. This rearrangement joins TRBV20-1 to TRBJ2-5; D perhaps matches TRBD2 (5 bases). CDR1 and CDR2 (germline): DFQATT, SNEGSKA (reference sequence). Trimming shortened V by 0 bases and J by 1 base, and 27 bases separated the two germline ends. CDR3 size: 20 residues. This CDR3 reads CSARETPRESPTALQETQYF. CDR3 DNA: TGCAGTGCTAGAGAGACCCCAAGGGAGTCCCCAACGGCCCTCCAAGAGACCCAGTACTTC.

The chain employs TRBV5-1 and TRBJ2-7; 10 bases line up with TRBD1. Looked up from germline, CDR1 is SGHRS and CDR2 is YFSETQ. V was clipped by 4 bases and J by 5 bases; unmatched bases: 6. CDR3 length: 14 residues. In DNA form, the CDR3 reads TGCGCCAGCAGCCCGACGACAGGGGGCGACGAGCAGTACTTC. Amino acids: CASSPTTGGDEQYF.